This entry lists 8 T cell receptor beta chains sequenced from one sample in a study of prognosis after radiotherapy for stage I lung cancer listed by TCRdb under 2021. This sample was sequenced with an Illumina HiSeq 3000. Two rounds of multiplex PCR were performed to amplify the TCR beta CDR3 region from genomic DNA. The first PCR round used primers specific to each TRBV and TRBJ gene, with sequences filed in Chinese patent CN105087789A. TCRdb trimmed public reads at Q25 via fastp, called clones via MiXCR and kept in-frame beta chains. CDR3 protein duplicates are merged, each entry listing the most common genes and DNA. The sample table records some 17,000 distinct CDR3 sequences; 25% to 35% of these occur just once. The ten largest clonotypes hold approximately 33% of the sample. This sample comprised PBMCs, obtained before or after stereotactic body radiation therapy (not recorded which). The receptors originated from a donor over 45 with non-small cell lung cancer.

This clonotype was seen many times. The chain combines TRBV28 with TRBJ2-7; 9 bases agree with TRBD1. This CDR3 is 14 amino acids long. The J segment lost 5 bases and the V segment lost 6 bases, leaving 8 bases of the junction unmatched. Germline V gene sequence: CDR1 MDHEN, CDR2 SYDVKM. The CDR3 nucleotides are TGTGCCAGCAGGAAAACAGGGGGCTTCAACGAGCAGTACTTC. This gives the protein CASRKTGGFNEQYF.

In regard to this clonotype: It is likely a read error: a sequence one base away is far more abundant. CDR3 nucleotides: TGTGCCTCTACCGGGGGCTCTGGAAACACCATATATTTT. It yields the protein CASTGGSGNTIYF. The rearrangement links TRBV6-4 to TRBJ1-3; maybe TRBD1 (5 bases). V dropped 11 bases and J dropped 0 bases, with 11 bases sitting between them. The CDR3 length is 13 residues. CDR1 and CDR2 from the germline V gene are MRHNA and SNTAGT.

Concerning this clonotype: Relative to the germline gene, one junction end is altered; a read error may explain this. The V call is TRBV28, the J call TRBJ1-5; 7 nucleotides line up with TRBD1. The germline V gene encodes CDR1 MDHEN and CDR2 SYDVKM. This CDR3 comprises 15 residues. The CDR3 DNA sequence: TGTTCCAGCAGGTTGCCTAGACAGGGAGGTCAGCCCCAGCATTTT. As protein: CSSRLPRQGGQPQHF.

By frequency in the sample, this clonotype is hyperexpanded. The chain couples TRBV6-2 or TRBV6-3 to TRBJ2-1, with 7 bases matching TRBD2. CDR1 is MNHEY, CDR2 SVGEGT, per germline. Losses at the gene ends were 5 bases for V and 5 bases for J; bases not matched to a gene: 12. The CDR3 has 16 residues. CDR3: CASSEFGRTPNNEQFF. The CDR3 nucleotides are TGTGCCAGCAGTGAATTCGGGAGGACCCCCAACAATGAGCAGTTCTTC.

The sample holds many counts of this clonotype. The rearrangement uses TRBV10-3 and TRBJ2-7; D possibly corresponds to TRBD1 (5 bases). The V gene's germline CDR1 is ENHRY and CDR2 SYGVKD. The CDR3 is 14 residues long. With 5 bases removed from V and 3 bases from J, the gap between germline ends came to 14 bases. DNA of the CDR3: TGTGCCATCAGTCGTCGCAGGGATGACTACGAGCAGTACTTC. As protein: CAISRRRDDYEQYF.

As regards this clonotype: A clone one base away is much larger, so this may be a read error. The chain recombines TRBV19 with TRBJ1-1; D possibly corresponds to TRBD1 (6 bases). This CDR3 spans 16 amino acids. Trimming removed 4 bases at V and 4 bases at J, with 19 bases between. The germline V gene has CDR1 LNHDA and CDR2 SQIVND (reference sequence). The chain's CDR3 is CASSKTQLTGTTEAFF. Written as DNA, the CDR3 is TGTGCCAGTAGTAAGACACAACTCACAGGGACCACTGAAGCTTTCTTT.

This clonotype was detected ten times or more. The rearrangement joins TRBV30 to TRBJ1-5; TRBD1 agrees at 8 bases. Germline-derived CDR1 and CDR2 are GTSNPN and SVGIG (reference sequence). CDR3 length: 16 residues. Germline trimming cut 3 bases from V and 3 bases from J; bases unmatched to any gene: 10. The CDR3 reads CAWRAGGASPNQPQHF. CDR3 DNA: TGTGCCTGGAGAGCAGGGGGCGCGTCCCCCAATCAGCCCCAGCATTTT. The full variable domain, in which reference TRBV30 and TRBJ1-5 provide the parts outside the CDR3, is SQTIHQWPATLVQPVGSPLSLECTVEGTSNPNLYWYRQAAGRGLQLLFYSVGIGQISSEVPQNLSASRPQDRQFILSSKKLLLSDSGFYLCAWRAGGASPNQPQHFGDGTRLSIL.

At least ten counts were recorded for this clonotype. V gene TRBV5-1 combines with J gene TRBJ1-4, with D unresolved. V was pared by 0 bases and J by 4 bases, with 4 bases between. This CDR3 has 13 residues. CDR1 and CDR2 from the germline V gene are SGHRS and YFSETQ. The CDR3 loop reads CASSLGLNEKLFF. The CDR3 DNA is TGCGCCAGCAGCTTGGGCCTTAATGAAAAACTGTTTTTT.